These 25 T cell receptor beta chains share one sample of origin, sequenced in a study of T cell repertoires in cytomegalovirus infection. These receptors' targets are unknown. MiXCR, run by TCRdb on the reads, gives a single entry per CDR3 protein. The data show 7,000 to 8,000 distinct CDR3 sequences, 45% to 55% seen once. Material: PBMCs, sequenced either directly or after in vitro stimulation (not recorded which). All receptors derive from a human donor in good health (CMV status not recorded). Some clones in this sample may be carry-over from other donors' samples.

The V call is TRBV18, the J call TRBJ1-2; 9 nucleotides agree with TRBD1. The CDR3 is 16 amino acids. The germline CDR1 and CDR2 sequences are KGHSH and LQKENI. V lost 3 bases, J lost 8 bases, and 13 bases stayed unmatched. The CDR3, as DNA: TGTGCCAGCTCACCCCCGGGACAGGGACCGGTCGGAGGCTACACCTTC. This encodes CASSPPGQGPVGGYTF.

This clonotype was counted a few times. The chain combines TRBV4-1 with TRBJ1-5; 9 bases map to TRBD1. CDR1 is MGHRA, CDR2 YSYEKL, per germline. Trimming removed 4 bases from V and 4 bases from J; junction bases left unmatched: 8. CDR3 length: 16 residues. CDR3 region: CASSRNRDRDNQPQHF. As DNA, the CDR3 is TGCGCCAGCAGCCGGAACCGGGACAGGGATAATCAGCCCCAGCATTTT.

The CDR3 reads CASSYSRATEAFF. The CDR3 region has the DNA TGTGCCAGCAGTTACAGCAGGGCCACTGAAGCTTTCTTT. The V call is TRBV6-8, the J call TRBJ1-1; D possibly corresponds to TRBD1 (5 bases). The CDR3 runs 13 residues. Per the germline V gene, CDR1 is MNHGY and CDR2 is SAAAGT. V lost 2 bases and J 4 bases, leaving 8 bases between the germline ends.

This clonotype was seen a few times. V is TRBV7-3 and J is TRBJ1-1, with TRBD1 as a possible D gene (6 bases). There are 17 residues in the CDR3. Trimming stripped 5 bases from V and 0 bases from J, with 19 bases between. CDR1 is SGHTA, CDR2 FQGTGA, per germline. CDR3 in amino acids: CASSLTGWRGMNTEAFF. DNA of the CDR3: TGTGCCAGCAGCCTTACAGGGTGGAGGGGAATGAACACTGAAGCTTTCTTT.

This chain connects TRBV7-9 to TRBJ2-5; unclear D gene. The ends were cut back, 0 bases at V and 4 bases at J, with 12 bases in the middle. The CDR3 spans 15 residues. Germline V CDR1 and CDR2: SEHNR, FQNEAQ (reference sequence). CDR3 loop: CASSLAEVGGETQYF. CDR3 nucleotides: TGTGCCAGCAGCTTAGCAGAGGTTGGCGGAGAGACCCAGTACTTC.

The rearrangement links TRBV7-4 to TRBJ2-1; D call uncertain. The CDR3 consists of 15 residues. Germline assignment: CDR1 SGHVT and CDR2 SQSDAQ. V was trimmed by 0 bases and J by 3 bases, leaving 9 bases between them. This CDR3 is CASSLALSGYNEQFF. The CDR3 coding sequence is TGTGCCAGCAGCTTAGCTCTCTCCGGCTACAATGAGCAGTTCTTC.

As concerns this clonotype: A read error may account for a junction end that differs from germline. The chain uses TRBV27 and TRBJ1-5, with D possibly TRBD1 on 5 matching bases. CDR1 and CDR2 (germline): MNHEY, SMNVEV (reference sequence). This CDR3 contains 13 residues. This CDR3 reads CARSAGSGQPRRF. The CDR3 DNA is TGTGCCAGAAGTGCAGGGTCTGGGCAGCCCAGGCGTTTT.

CDR3 protein: CASSSYAGTPGGDEQFF. The CDR3 DNA is TGTGCCAGCAGCTCCTATGCCGGGACTCCAGGAGGGGATGAGCAGTTCTTC. The chain is built from TRBV11-1 and TRBJ2-1; maybe TRBD2 (6 bases). V was clipped by 4 bases and J by 8 bases, with 24 bases between them. The germline V gene has CDR1 SGHAT and CDR2 FQDESV (reference sequence). This CDR3 has 17 residues.

This clonotype was recorded at least ten times. The gene calls are TRBV28 and TRBJ2-7; D is possibly TRBD2 (5 bases). This CDR3 is 13 amino acids long. Germline CDR1 and CDR2: MDHEN and SYDVKM. Trimming removed 6 bases from V and 2 bases from J, with 11 bases in between. CDR3 sequence (DNA): TGTGCCAGCAGGGCGGGTCCAACCTACGAGCAGTACTTC. Protein product: CASRAGPTYEQYF.

Concerning this clonotype itself: Germline and junction disagree at one end, which may indicate a read error. V and J are TRBV7-6 and TRBJ1-5; D not certain. CDR3 length equals 15 residues. Germline values: CDR1 SGHVS, CDR2 FNYEAQ. As DNA, the CDR3 is TGTGACAGCAGCCCCGAAACATACATCAATAAGCCCCAGCATTTT. Translating gives CDSSPETYINKPQHF. Supplemented by reference TRBV7-6 and TRBJ1-5, the full variable domain reads GAGVSQSPRYKVTKRGQDVALRCDPISGHVSLYWYRQALGQGPEFLTYFNYEAQQDKSGLPNDRFSAERPEGSISTLTIQRTEQRDSAMYRCDSSPETYINKPQHFGDGTRLSIL.

The chain carries TRBV7-3 and TRBJ2-6; no firm D call. The V end was cut by 5 bases, the J end by 4 bases, with 12 bases between. This CDR3 comprises 15 residues. CDR1 is SGHTA and CDR2 is FQGTGA in the germline V gene. Written as DNA, the CDR3 is TGTGCCAGCAGCCTAGGGATACCCGGGGCCAACGTCCTGACTTTC. Translated: CASSLGIPGANVLTF. Full variable domain (missing parts from reference TRBV7-3 and TRBJ2-6): GAGVSQTPSNKVTEKGKYVELRCDPISGHTALYWYRQSLGQGPEFLIYFQGTGAADDSGLPNDRFFAVRPEGSVSTLKIQRTERGDSAVYLCASSLGIPGANVLTFGAGSRLTVL.

A few counts support this clonotype. V gene TRBV5-1 combines with J gene TRBJ2-1; the match to TRBD1 covers 7 bases. The V gene end was trimmed by 5 bases and the J gene end by 5 bases; junction bases not matched to a gene: 7. The CDR3 has 14 amino acids. Looked up from germline, CDR1 is SGHRS and CDR2 is YFSETQ. CDR3 region: CASSYFGQDNEQFF. The CDR3 DNA is TGCGCCAGCAGTTACTTTGGACAGGACAATGAGCAGTTCTTC.

The V and J genes are TRBV7-2 and TRBJ2-1; 7 bases are a match to TRBD2. The V gene end was trimmed by 10 bases and the J gene end by 10 bases; junction bases not matched to a gene: 16. CDR3 length equals 14 residues. Germline CDR1 and CDR2: SGHTA and FQGNSA. The CDR3 DNA reads TGTGCCATAAGCCAGGCGGGAGTACGGAAGGAGCAGTTCTTC. It is translated as CAISQAGVRKEQFF. Variable domain in full (rest from reference TRBV7-2 and TRBJ2-1): GAGVSQSPSNKVTEKGKDVELRCDPISGHTALYWYRQSLGQGLEFLIYFQGNSAPDKSGLPSDRFSAERTGGSVSTLTIQRTQQEDSAVYLCAISQAGVRKEQFFGPGTRLTVL.

The CDR3 region has the DNA TGCAGTGCCGAAGCCGCGGGACAGGGGATCGAGACCCAGTACTTC. Its translation: CSAEAAGQGIETQYF. V usage is TRBV20-1 and J usage is TRBJ2-5; TRBD1 aligns across 10 bases. This CDR3 is 15 amino acids long. The J segment lost 5 bases and the V segment lost 6 bases, leaving 12 bases of the junction unmatched. CDR1 and CDR2 from the germline V gene are DFQATT and SNEGSKA (reference sequence).

The V call is TRBV12-3 or TRBV12-4, the J call TRBJ2-1, with D maybe TRBD2 (5 bases). The V and J ends lost 0 bases and 6 bases respectively, with 15 bases between them. The CDR3 has 16 residues. In DNA, the CDR3 is TGTGCCAGCAGTTTAGCCCATTACTTGAGGGCCAATGAGCAGTTCTTC. It is translated as CASSLAHYLRANEQFF.

CDR3: CSARDGRVPWEQYF. The CDR3 nucleotides are TGCAGTGCTAGGGACGGGAGGGTCCCGTGGGAGCAGTACTTC. V is TRBV20-1 and J is TRBJ2-7; TRBD2 matches 8 bases. This CDR3 comprises 14 residues. In germline, CDR1 is DFQATT, CDR2 SNEGSKA (reference sequence). After removal of 3 bases from V and 7 bases from J, the junction contained 11 bases not matched to a gene.

Points on this clonotype: An end of the junction differs from the germline gene, which may be a read error. The rearrangement links TRBV5-4 to TRBJ2-7; D gene unclear. This CDR3 is built from 12 residues. CDR1 is SGHNT, CDR2 YYREEE, per germline (reference sequence). CDR3 sequence reads: CASSLGQAYRHF. The CDR3 DNA sequence: TGTGCCAGCAGCTTGGGGCAGGCTTATCGGCACTTC.

With regard to this clonotype: This may arise from a read error, as a much more abundant clone is one base away. The chain employs TRBV28 and TRBJ2-7; a weak D match, TRBD2 (5 bases). Germline assignment: CDR1 MDHEN and CDR2 SYDVKM. The CDR3 has 13 amino acids. The CDR3 here is CASRAGPTYEHYF. CDR3 sequence (DNA): TGTGCCAGCAGGGCGGGTCCAACCTACGAGCATTACTTC.

As to this clonotype: One junction end does not reproduce the germline sequence, and a read error may be involved. The rearrangement links TRBV19 to TRBJ1-5; 8 bases align to TRBD1. This CDR3 contains 19 residues. Germline-derived CDR1 and CDR2 are LNHDA and SQIVND (reference sequence). The CDR3 bases are TGTGCCAGTAAGTCAATATATACCGGGACAGGTGAAGACAATCAGCCCCCGAATTTT. Its protein is CASKSIYTGTGEDNQPPNF. The full variable domain, its missing parts supplied by reference TRBV19 and TRBJ1-5, is DGGITQSPKYLFRKEGQNVTLSCEQNLNHDAMYWYRQDPGQGLRLIYYSQIVNDFQKGDIAEGYSVSREKKESFPLTVTSAQKNPTAFYLCASKSIYTGTGEDNQPPNFGDGTRLSIL.

This clonotype was found once. One end of the junction fails to match germline, which may point to a read error. The DNA for the CDR3 is TGTGCCACAGTCCTCATACAGGGGACCAATCAGCCCCAGAATTTT. This sequence encodes CATVLIQGTNQPQNF. V is TRBV6-5 and J is TRBJ1-5; the match to TRBD1 covers 7 bases. The CDR3 totals 15 residues. Germline V gives CDR1 MNHEY, CDR2 SVGAGI.

There are a few counts of this clonotype. The gene calls are TRBV7-8 and TRBJ2-7; 9 bases match TRBD1. The CDR3 runs to 15 residues. CDR1 and CDR2 from the germline V gene are SGHVS and FQNEAQ. With V trimmed by 9 bases and J by 0 bases, 9 bases remained unmatched. The CDR3 loop is CARGPTGGFSYEQYF. The CDR3 nucleotides read TGTGCCAGAGGCCCGACAGGGGGGTTCTCCTACGAGCAGTACTTC.

The chain uses TRBV9 and TRBJ2-1, with 8 bases aligning to TRBD2. Per germline, CDR1 SGDLS and CDR2 YYNGEE. This CDR3 has 16 residues. With 0 bases clipped from V and 10 bases from J, the junction kept 12 bases outside the gene matches. The CDR3 DNA follows: TGTGCCAGCAGCGTAGGGAATGTAGCGGGGCCTGAGGAGCAGTTCTTC. This translates into CASSVGNVAGPEEQFF. The full variable domain, in which reference TRBV9 and TRBJ2-1 provide the parts outside the CDR3, is DSGVTQTPKHLITATGQRVTLRCSPRSGDLSVYWYQQSLDQGLQFLIQYYNGEERAKGNILERFSAQQFPDLHSELNLSSLELGDSALYFCASSVGNVAGPEEQFFGPGTRLTVL.

Regarding this clonotype: At one end the junction does not follow the germline gene, possibly because of a read error. The rearrangement uses TRBV7-2 and TRBJ1-2, with 7 bases fitting TRBD1. The CDR3 covers 19 residues. Germline lookup yields CDR1 SGHTA and CDR2 FQGNSA. The CDR3 nucleotides read TGTGCCAGCAGCTTAGGTGACGTCCCGCCGACAGGGTTGGGTCGTGGCTACAACTTC. Translating it yields CASSLGDVPPTGLGRGYNF.

This clonotype was detected only a few times. The chain joins TRBV2 to TRBJ1-5; D unclear. CDR1 SNHLY and CDR2 FYNNEI come from the germline V gene. The length of the CDR3 is 14 residues. Trimming removed 3 bases from V and 6 bases from J, with 12 bases in between. The CDR3 nucleotides are TGTGCCAGCAGTGACGCCCATGGAGGTCAGCCCCAGCATTTT. Protein: CASSDAHGGQPQHF.

Notes on this clonotype: The missing conserved phenylalanine or tryptophan at the end of this CDR3 makes a read error likely. The rearrangement links TRBV7-2 to TRBJ2-1; D is unresolved. V lost 5 bases, J lost 5 bases, and 13 bases lay in between. In germline, CDR1 is SGHTA, CDR2 FQGNSA. There are 14 residues in the CDR3. For the CDR3, the DNA is TGTGCCAGCAGCCCCGGACCCAATAACAATGAGCAGTTCTTA. The encoded protein is CASSPGPNNNEQFL.